The 17 T cell receptor beta chains given below trace back to one sample, sequenced in a study of quantifying T cell responses using KT2 cells. Turning to the study itself: cDNA was made from DNase-treated RNA using alpha and beta constant primers.

An oligo carrying a UMI was ligated to the cDNA 3' end. First-round PCR used 3 to 4 cycles and beta primers RC1.1 and RC1.2 covering TRBC1 and TRBC2. From the UMI-ligation and nested PCR reads, TCRdb called clonotypes with MiXCR, one entry per CDR3 protein. The sample carries fewer than 45,000 distinct CDR3 sequences, approximately 15% recorded once. Specimen: PBMCs spiked with cells of the T cell clone KT2. The receptor source for this set is a human donor.

This clonotype appeared many times. The genes are TRBV20-1 and TRBJ2-7, with D perhaps matching TRBD1 (5 bases). CDR1 and CDR2 from the germline V gene are DFQATT and SNEGSKA (reference sequence). This CDR3 is built from 11 residues. V gave up 6 bases and J gave up 5 bases, with 11 bases separating them. CDR3 sequence: CSANSGNEQYF. The CDR3, as DNA: TGCAGTGCAAACTCAGGGAACGAGCAGTACTTC.

The table lists this clonotype with many counts. The chain uses TRBV11-1 and TRBJ2-7; 7 bases match TRBD1. The V gene's germline CDR1 is SGHAT and CDR2 FQDESV (reference sequence). The CDR3 has 14 residues. V shed 4 bases and J 2 bases; nucleotides not matched to a gene: 5. CDR3: CASSYLTGTYEQYF. The CDR3 coding sequence is TGTGCCAGCAGCTACCTGACAGGGACCTACGAGCAGTACTTC.

V usage is TRBV5-1 and J usage is TRBJ2-5, with D hard to call. CDR3 length: 13 amino acids. V was clipped by 2 bases and J by 3 bases, with 8 bases between them. In germline, CDR1 is SGHRS, CDR2 YFSETQ. CDR3 in DNA: TGCGCCAGCAGCTTAGCCTCCAAAGAGACCCAGTACTTC. Translating it yields CASSLASKETQYF. Supplemented by reference TRBV5-1 and TRBJ2-5, the full variable domain reads KAGVTQTPRYLIKTRGQQVTLSCSPISGHRSVSWYQQTPGQGLQFLFEYFSETQRNKGNFPGRFSGRQFSNSRSEMNVSTLELGDSALYLCASSLASKETQYFGPGTRLLVL.

The V and J genes are TRBV18 and TRBJ2-3, with unresolved D. Germline CDR1 reads KGHSH; CDR2 reads LQKENI. Trimming removed 5 bases at V and 4 bases at J, with 10 bases between. This CDR3 is 13 amino acids long. The DNA of the CDR3 is TGTGCCAGCTCATGGTTAGGGCCAGATACGCAGTATTTT. Translating gives CASSWLGPDTQYF. The complete variable domain, with remaining parts taken from reference TRBV18 and TRBJ2-3, reads NAGVMQNPRHLVRRRGQEARLRCSPMKGHSHVYWYRQLPEEGLKFMVYLQKENIIDESGMPKERFSAEFPKEGPSILRIQQVVRGDSAAYFCASSWLGPDTQYFGPGTRLTVL.

The chain couples TRBV5-6 to TRBJ1-5, with D hard to call. The germline gives CDR1 SGHDT, CDR2 YYEEEE. The CDR3 has 15 residues. Trimming removed 4 bases at V and 6 bases at J, with 17 bases between. The CDR3 here is CASSLSGRVSQPQHF. The CDR3 DNA follows: TGTGCCAGCAGCCTATCAGGACGGGTCAGTCAGCCCCAGCATTTT.

This chain joins TRBV15 and TRBJ1-1; D unresolved. The germline CDR1 and CDR2 sequences are LNHNV and YYDKDF (reference sequence). Trimming removed 3 bases at V and 4 bases at J, with 12 bases between. The CDR3 is 14 residues long. The CDR3 DNA reads as TGTGCCACCAGCAGCTGGCCGACCGGCACTGAAGCTTTCTTT. Translated: CATSSWPTGTEAFF.

This clonotype was found a few times. V and J are TRBV9 and TRBJ2-3; TRBD2 matches at 9 bases. The V gene end was trimmed by 3 bases and the J gene end by 2 bases; junction bases not matched to a gene: 7. The length of the CDR3 is 16 residues. The germline V gene encodes CDR1 SGDLS and CDR2 YYNGEE. This chain's CDR3 is CASSDRLAENTDTQYF. The CDR3 DNA sequence: TGTGCCAGCAGCGACCGACTAGCGGAGAACACAGATACGCAGTATTTT.

This clonotype is medium-sized within its sample. The genes are TRBV29-1 and TRBJ2-2, with 8 bases fitting TRBD1. There are 14 residues in the CDR3. Germline-derived CDR1 and CDR2 are SQVTM and ANQGSEA. The J segment lost 0 bases and the V segment lost 4 bases, leaving 1 base of the junction unmatched. In DNA, the CDR3 is TGCAGCGTTGGGACAGGGCCGAACACCGGGGAGCTGTTTTTT. It specifies CSVGTGPNTGELFF.

The V call is TRBV5-4, the J call TRBJ2-3; no clear D gene. The CDR3 spans 13 residues. The germline V and J ends were trimmed by 0 bases and 5 bases, with 7 bases remaining between them. Germline CDR1 and CDR2: SGHNT and YYREEE (reference sequence). CDR3 region: CASSLVREDTQYF. In DNA form, the CDR3 reads TGTGCCAGCAGCTTGGTTAGGGAAGATACGCAGTATTTT. The whole variable domain, remainder taken from reference TRBV5-4 and TRBJ2-3, is ETGVTQSPTHLIKTRGQQVTLRCSSQSGHNTVSWYQQALGQGPQFIFQYYREEENGRGNFPPRFSGLQFPNYSSELNVNALELDDSALYLCASSLVREDTQYFGPGTRLTVL.

This rearrangement joins TRBV27 to TRBJ1-6; no definite D call. Trimming cost V 4 bases and J 7 bases, with 5 bases left between them. Germline CDR1 is MNHEY and CDR2 is SMNVEV (reference sequence). This CDR3 is 12 amino acids long. The CDR3: CASSWRNSPLHF. CDR3 DNA: TGTGCCAGCAGTTGGCGGAATTCACCCCTCCACTTT.

This clonotype showed up many times. This chain uses TRBV24-1 with TRBJ2-2; 7 bases fit TRBD1. Germline V gene data show CDR1 as KGHDR and CDR2 as SFDVKD. This CDR3 contains 17 residues. With V trimmed by 4 bases and J by 3 bases, 10 bases remained unmatched. As DNA, the CDR3 is TGTGCCACCAGTGAACAGGGGACACAATCGGACACCGGGGAGCTGTTTTTT. Protein product: CATSEQGTQSDTGELFF.

The V gene is TRBV3-1, the J gene TRBJ2-3, with 7 bases identical to TRBD2. J lost 1 base, V lost 1 base, and 11 bases had no gene match. This CDR3 has 18 amino acids. CDR1 and CDR2 (germline): LGHDT, YNNKEL (reference sequence). This CDR3 is CASSQVLPSGPRTDTQYF. Written as DNA, the CDR3 is TGTGCCAGCAGCCAAGTGCTCCCTAGCGGACCGCGCACAGATACGCAGTATTTT.

J is TRBJ2-7 and V is TRBV27; D unresolved. Germline CDR1 and CDR2: MNHEY and SMNVEV (reference sequence). Trimming cost V 6 bases and J 6 bases, with 18 bases left between them. The CDR3 has 14 amino acids. CDR3 sequence reads: CASSPAWRGTEQYF. The CDR3 nucleotides are TGTGCCAGCAGCCCCGCCTGGCGAGGTACCGAGCAGTACTTC.

J is TRBJ1-6 and V is TRBV6-6; TRBD1 matches 7 bases. CDR1 is MNHNY, CDR2 SVGAGI, per germline (reference sequence). This CDR3 contains 14 residues. The V and J ends lost 4 bases and 10 bases, in that order; junction bases with no gene match: 7. This CDR3 reads CASSFGGTESPLHF. As DNA, the CDR3 is TGTGCCAGCAGTTTCGGGGGGACAGAGTCACCCCTCCACTTT.

The CDR3 sequence is CASRPGRAGLQGANVLTF. The CDR3 DNA is TGTGCCAGTCGACCAGGGAGGGCAGGACTTCAGGGGGCCAACGTCCTGACTTTC. The J gene is TRBJ2-6, the V gene TRBV19; the match to TRBD2 covers 7 bases. After removal of 8 bases from V and 4 bases from J, the junction contained 17 bases not matched to a gene. CDR1 and CDR2 from the germline V gene are LNHDA and SQIVND (reference sequence). The CDR3 spans 18 residues.

This chain uses TRBV28 with TRBJ2-7, with unresolved D. The V gene lost 7 bases and the J gene lost 2 bases, with 9 bases spanning the gap. From germline, CDR1 is MDHEN and CDR2 SYDVKM. This CDR3 has 12 residues. CDR3 coding DNA: TGTGCCAGCACCCCTGGGCCCTACGAGCAGTACTTC. Protein sequence: CASTPGPYEQYF.

This clonotype has a handful of counts. The gene calls are TRBV18 and TRBJ2-1, with D possibly being TRBD2 (6 bases). The V end lost 2 bases, the J end lost 6 bases, and 14 bases lay between the germline ends. This CDR3 is 15 amino acids long. CDR1 and CDR2 (germline): KGHSH, LQKENI. The CDR3 nucleotides read TGTGCCAGCTCACCAACGGGGGTTAACCCCAATGAGCAGTTCTTC. This codes for CASSPTGVNPNEQFF.